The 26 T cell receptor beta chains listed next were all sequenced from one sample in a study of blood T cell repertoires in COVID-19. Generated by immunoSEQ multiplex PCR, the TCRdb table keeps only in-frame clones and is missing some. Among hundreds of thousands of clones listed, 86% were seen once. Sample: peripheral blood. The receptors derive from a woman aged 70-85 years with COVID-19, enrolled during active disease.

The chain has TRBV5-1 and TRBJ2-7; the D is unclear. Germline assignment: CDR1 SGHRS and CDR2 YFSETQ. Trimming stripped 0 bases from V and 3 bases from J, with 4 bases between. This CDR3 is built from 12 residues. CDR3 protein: CASSLDGYEQYF. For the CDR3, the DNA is TGCGCCAGCAGCTTGGACGGCTACGAGCAGTACTTC.

The CDR3 DNA reads TGTGCCAGCAGTTTCTCTCATTCGGGGGGCGATGAGCAGTTCTTC. Translated, it gives CASSFSHSGGDEQFF. The genes are TRBV28 and TRBJ2-1, with a possible D match to TRBD2 (7 bases). Per the germline V gene, CDR1 is MDHEN and CDR2 is SYDVKM. This CDR3 comprises 15 residues. Trimming stripped 3 bases from V and 8 bases from J, with 17 bases between.

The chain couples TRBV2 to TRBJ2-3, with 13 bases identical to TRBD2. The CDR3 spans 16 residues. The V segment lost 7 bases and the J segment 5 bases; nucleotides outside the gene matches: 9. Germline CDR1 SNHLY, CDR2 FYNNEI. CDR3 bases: TGTGCCAGCACCTCGGGACTAGCGGGGCCGGGAGATACGCAGTATTTT. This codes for CASTSGLAGPGDTQYF.

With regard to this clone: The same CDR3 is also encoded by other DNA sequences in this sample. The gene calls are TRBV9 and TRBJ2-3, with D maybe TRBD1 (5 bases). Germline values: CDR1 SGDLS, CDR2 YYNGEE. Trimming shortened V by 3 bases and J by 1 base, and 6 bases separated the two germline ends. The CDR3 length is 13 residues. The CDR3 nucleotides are TGTGCCAGCAGCGGGGGCGGCACAGATACGCAGTATTTT. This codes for CASSGGGTDTQYF.

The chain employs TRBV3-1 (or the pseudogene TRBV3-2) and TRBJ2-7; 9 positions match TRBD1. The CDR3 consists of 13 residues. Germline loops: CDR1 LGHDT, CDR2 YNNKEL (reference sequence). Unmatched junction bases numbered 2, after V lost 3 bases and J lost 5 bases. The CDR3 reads CASSHNRGHEQYF. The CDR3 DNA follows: TGTGCCAGCAGCCACAACAGGGGGCACGAGCAGTACTTC.

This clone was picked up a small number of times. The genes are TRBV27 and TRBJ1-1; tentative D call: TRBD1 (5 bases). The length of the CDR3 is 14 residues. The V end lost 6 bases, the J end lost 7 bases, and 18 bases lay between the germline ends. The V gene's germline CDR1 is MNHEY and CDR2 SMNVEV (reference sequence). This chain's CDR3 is CASRFGSFQGEAFF. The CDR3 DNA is TGTGCCAGCAGGTTTGGGTCGTTCCAGGGTGAAGCTTTCTTT.

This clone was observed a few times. The CDR3 nucleotides are TGTGCCAGCAGGCAAGGGGGCCCGCCCGGGGAGCTGTTTTTT. Its translation is CASRQGGPPGELFF. The J gene is TRBJ2-2, the V gene TRBV6-5; 7 bases map to TRBD1. This CDR3 has 14 residues. V gave up 6 bases and J gave up 6 bases; unmatched junction bases: 7. Germline assignment: CDR1 MNHEY and CDR2 SVGAGI.

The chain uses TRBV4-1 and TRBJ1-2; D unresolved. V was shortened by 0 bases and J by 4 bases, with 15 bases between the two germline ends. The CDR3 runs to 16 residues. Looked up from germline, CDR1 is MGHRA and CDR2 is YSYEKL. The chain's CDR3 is CASSQDKETLSYGYTF. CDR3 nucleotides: TGCGCCAGCAGCCAAGACAAGGAGACTCTCAGCTATGGCTACACCTTC.

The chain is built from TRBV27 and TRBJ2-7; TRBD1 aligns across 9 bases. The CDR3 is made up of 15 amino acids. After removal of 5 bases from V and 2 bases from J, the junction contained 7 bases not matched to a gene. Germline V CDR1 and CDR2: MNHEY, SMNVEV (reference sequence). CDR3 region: CASSPDRDRAYEQYF. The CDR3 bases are TGTGCCAGCAGTCCTGACCGGGACAGGGCCTACGAGCAGTACTTC.

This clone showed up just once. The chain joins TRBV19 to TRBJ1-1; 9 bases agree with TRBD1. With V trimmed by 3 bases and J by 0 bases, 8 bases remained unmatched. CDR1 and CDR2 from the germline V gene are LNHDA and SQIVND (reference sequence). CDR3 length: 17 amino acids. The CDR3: CASSIYRGQGMNTEAFF. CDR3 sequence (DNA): TGTGCCAGTAGTATCTACCGGGGACAGGGCATGAACACTGAAGCTTTCTTT.

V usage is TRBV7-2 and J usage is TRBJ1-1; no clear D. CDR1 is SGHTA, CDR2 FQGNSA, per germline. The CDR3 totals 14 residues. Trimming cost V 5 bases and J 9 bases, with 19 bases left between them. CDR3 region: CASSPVAARTKAFF. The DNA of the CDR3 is TGTGCCAGCAGCCCAGTAGCGGCCCGAACTAAAGCTTTCTTT.

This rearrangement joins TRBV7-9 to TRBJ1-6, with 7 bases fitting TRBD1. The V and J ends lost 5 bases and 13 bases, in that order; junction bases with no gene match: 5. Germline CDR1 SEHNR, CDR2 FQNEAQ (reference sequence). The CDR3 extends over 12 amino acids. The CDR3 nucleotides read TGTGCCAGCAGCACAGACAGGGCCCCCCTCCACTTT. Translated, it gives CASSTDRAPLHF.

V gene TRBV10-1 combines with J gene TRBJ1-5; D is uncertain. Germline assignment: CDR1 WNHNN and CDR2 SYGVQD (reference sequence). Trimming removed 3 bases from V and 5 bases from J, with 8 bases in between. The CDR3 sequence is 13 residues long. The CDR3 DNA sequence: TGCGCCAGCAGTGACCACGGAGATCAGCCCCAGCATTTT. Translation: CASSDHGDQPQHF.

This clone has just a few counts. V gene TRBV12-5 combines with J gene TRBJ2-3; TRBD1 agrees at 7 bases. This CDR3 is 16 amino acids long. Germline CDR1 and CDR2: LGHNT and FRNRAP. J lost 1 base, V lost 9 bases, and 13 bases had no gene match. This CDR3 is CASDRDVGAGTDTQYF. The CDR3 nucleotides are TGTGCTAGCGACAGGGACGTTGGGGCTGGCACAGATACGCAGTATTTT.

CDR3 in amino acids: CASSLGGPAEAFF. CDR3 sequence (DNA): TGTGCCAGCAGTTTAGGAGGGCCCGCCGAAGCTTTCTTT. The V gene is TRBV28, the J gene TRBJ1-1; D uncertain. V lost 2 bases to trimming and J lost 8 bases, with 12 bases between them. This CDR3 is built from 13 residues. Germline loops: CDR1 MDHEN, CDR2 SYDVKM.

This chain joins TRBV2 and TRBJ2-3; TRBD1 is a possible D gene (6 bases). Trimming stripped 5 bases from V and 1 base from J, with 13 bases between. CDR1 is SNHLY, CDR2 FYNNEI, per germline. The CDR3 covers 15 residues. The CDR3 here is CASSLQGMGTDTQYF. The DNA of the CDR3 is TGTGCCAGCAGTCTACAGGGAATGGGCACAGATACGCAGTATTTT.

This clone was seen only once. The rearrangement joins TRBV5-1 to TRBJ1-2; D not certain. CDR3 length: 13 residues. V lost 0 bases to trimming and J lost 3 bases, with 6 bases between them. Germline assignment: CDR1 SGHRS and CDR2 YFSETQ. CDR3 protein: CASSLGAHYGYTF. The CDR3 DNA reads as TGCGCCAGCAGCTTGGGGGCCCACTATGGCTACACCTTC.

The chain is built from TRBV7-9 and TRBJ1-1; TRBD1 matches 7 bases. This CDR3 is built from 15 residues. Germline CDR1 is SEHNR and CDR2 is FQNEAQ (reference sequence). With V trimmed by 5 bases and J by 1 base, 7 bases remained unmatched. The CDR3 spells CASSRPGGKNTEAFF. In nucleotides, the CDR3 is TGTGCCAGCAGCAGACCAGGGGGGAAGAACACTGAAGCTTTCTTT.

The CDR3 loop reads CASSHKPGTGDQPQHF. The CDR3 nucleotides are TGCGCCAGCAGCCACAAACCAGGGACAGGGGACCAGCCCCAGCATTTT. The chain has TRBV4-3 and TRBJ1-5; 10 bases are shared with TRBD1. CDR3 length equals 16 residues. The ends lost 3 bases at V and 7 bases at J; junction bases unmatched: 9. Per the germline V gene, CDR1 is LGHNA and CDR2 is YSLEER.

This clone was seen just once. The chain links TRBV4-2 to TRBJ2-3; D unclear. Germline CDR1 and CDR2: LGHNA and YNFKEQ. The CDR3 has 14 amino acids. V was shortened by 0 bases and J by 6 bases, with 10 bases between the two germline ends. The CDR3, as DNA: TGTGCCAGCAGCCAAGATAGAGGTCGGGATACGCAGTATTTT. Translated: CASSQDRGRDTQYF.

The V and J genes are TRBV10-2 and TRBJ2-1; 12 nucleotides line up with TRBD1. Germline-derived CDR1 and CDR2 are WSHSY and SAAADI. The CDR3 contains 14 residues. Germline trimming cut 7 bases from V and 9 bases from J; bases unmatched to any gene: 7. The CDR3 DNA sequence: TGCGCCAGCACATACGGGACAGGGGGCGGTGAGCAGTTCTTC. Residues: CASTYGTGGGEQFF.

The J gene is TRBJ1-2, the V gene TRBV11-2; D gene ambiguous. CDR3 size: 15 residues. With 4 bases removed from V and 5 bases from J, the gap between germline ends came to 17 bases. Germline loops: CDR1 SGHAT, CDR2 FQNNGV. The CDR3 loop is CASSYRGRQDYGYTF. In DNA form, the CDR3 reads TGTGCCAGCAGCTATCGCGGGAGGCAGGATTATGGCTACACCTTC.

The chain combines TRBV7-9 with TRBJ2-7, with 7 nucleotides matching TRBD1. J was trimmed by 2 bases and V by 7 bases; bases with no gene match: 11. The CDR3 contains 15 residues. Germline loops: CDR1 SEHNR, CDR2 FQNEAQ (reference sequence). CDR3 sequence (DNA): TGTGCCAGCACCGGATACAGAGGGGGCCCCTACGAGCAGTACTTC. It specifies CASTGYRGGPYEQYF.

The CDR3 sequence is CASSPTGGGGSGYGYTF. The DNA for the CDR3 is TGTGCCAGCTCACCTACAGGAGGGGGCGGTTCAGGATATGGCTACACCTTC. The V gene is TRBV18, the J gene TRBJ1-2; TRBD1 matches at 7 bases. CDR1 is KGHSH, CDR2 LQKENI, per germline. This CDR3 spans 17 amino acids. V was pared by 3 bases and J by 5 bases, with 15 bases of the junction left unmatched.

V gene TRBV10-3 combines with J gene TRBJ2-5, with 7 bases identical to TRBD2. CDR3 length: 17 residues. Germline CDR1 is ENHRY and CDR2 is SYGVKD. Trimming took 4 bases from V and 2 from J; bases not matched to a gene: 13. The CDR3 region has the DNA TGTGCCATCAGTGTCGAGCGGCTAGCGGATTTACAAGAGACCCAGTACTTC. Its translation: CAISVERLADLQETQYF.

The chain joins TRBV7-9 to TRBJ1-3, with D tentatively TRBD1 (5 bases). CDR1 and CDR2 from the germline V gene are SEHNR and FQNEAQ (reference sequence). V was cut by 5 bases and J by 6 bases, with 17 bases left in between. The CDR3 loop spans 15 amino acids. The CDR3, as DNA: TGTGCCAGCAGCCCAACTGGGGGGACCGAAAACACCATATATTTT. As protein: CASSPTGGTENTIYF.